This TCR beta chain was recorded in a study of blood T cell repertoires in COVID-19. Study summary: Collection of acute and convalescent COVID-19 samples took place in the United States, Italy and Spain. PBMCs, B-cell-depleted T cells, or T cells were the source of the cDNA or gDNA that made up the material.

Under the authors' procedure: Nucleated cell number was recorded as an estimate derived from reference gene primer amplification. The assay was immunoSEQ multiplex PCR, and TCRdb's table has in-frame clones only and misses some. The V and J calls and clone size are taken from that table; D and trimming were inferred from the DNA. Of 250,000 to 300,000 clones listed, 87% are singletons. Germline V gene data show CDR1 as MNHEY and CDR2 as SVGAGI. V was clipped by 0 bases and J by 5 bases; unmatched bases: 7. The CDR3 spans 16 residues. The V call is TRBV6-5, the J call TRBJ1-2, with TRBD1 matching 9 bases. This receptor was identified in a woman in her fifties or sixties who had recovered from COVID-19. Sequences were obtained from peripheral blood. The CDR3 DNA reads as TGTGCCAGCAGTTACTCTCACGGGACAGGGAGGTATGGCTACACCTTC. Its protein is CASSYSHGTGRYGYTF.